The T cell receptor (beta chain) described here comes from a study of cytomegalovirus exposure and HLA in healthy donors. Whole-study findings and limits: Apart from CMV serostatus, no immune exposure information was available.

Of note for this clone: Its target is unknown.

A multiplex PCR was run with 60 Vbeta primers and 13 Jbeta primers. Produced via immunoSEQ multiplex PCR; TCRdb's table is partial and in-frame only. The data contain roughly 150,000 clones, roughly three quarters of them singletons. The CDR3 extends over 15 amino acids. The donors, nominally healthy at sampling, likely had unrecorded immune exposures. This TCR derives from a man aged 25 to 40 in good health and CMV-seronegative. The chain employs TRBV21-1 and TRBJ1-5; the table names TRBD1, a call not compared with the DNA. TRBV21-1 is marked as a pseudogene. Sequencing used PBMCs. The CDR3 reads CASSKRDRDNQPQHF. The CDR3 bases are TGTGCCAGCAGCAAAAGGGACAGGGACAATCAGCCCCAGCATTTT.